This T cell receptor beta chain was obtained from a study (dated by TCRdb to between 2011 and 2013). This clonotype is labeled medium-sized (0.01 to 0.1%). It has no known antigen specificity. Base-call qualities are not available, and no considerably larger clone is one nucleotide away. The CDR3 runs 12 amino acids, cysteine and phenylalanine included. The kept DNA is CDR3 alone, 36 bases in frame from the first base. V and J are truncated by 4 bases and 4 bases respectively, leaving an intervening sequence of 7 bases. Per the germline V gene (reference sequence), GTSNPN is the CDR1 and SVGIG is the CDR2. TCRdb names Illumina Genome Analyzer IIx as the instrument used. TCRdb reanalyzed the raw reads on its own, using fastp at Q25 for trimming and MiXCR for clone calling, and kept in-frame beta chains. Entries are consolidated by CDR3 protein sequence, retaining the most common genes and DNA. The table for this sample lists 7,100 or so distinct CDR3 sequences; 30% to 35% of them were counted only once. Together, the top ten hold approximately 23% of the sample.

The receptor was isolated from a human donor. The sequence is built from TRBV30 and TRBJ2-2; matching of 6 bases hints at TRBD2 as the D gene. Source material: blood. This receptor has the CDR3 CAWMGGTGELFF. The sequence in DNA is TGTGCCTGGATGGGGGGCACCGGGGAGCTGTTTTTT. This CDR3, with the reference TRBV30 and TRBJ2-2 proteins standing in past its ends, gives the full variable domain SQTIHQWPATLVQPVGSPLSLECTVEGTSNPNLYWYRQAAGRGLQLLFYSVGIGQISSEVPQNLSASRPQDRQFILSSKKLLLSDSGFYLCAWMGGTGELFFGEGSRLTVL.